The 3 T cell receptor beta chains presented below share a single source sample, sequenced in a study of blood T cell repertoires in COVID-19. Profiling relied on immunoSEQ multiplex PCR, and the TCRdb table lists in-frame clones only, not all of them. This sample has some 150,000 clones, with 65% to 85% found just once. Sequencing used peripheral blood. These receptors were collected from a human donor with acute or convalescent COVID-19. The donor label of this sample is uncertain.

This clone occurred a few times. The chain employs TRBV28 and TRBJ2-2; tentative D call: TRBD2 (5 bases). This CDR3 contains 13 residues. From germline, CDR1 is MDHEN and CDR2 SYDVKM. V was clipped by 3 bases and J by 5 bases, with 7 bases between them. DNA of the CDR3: TGTGCCAGCAGTTTCCCGGGAACCGGGGAGCTGTTTTTT. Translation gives CASSFPGTGELFF.

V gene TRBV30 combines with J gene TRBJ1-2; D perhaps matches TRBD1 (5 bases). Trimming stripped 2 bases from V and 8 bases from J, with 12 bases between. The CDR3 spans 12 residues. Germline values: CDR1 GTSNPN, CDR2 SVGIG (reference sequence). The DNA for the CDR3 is TGTGCCTGGAGTATGACAGTTGGAGGCTACACCTTC. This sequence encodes CAWSMTVGGYTF. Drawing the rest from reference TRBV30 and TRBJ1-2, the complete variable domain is SQTIHQWPATLVQPVGSPLSLECTVEGTSNPNLYWYRQAAGRGLQLLFYSVGIGQISSEVPQNLSASRPQDRQFILSSKKLLLSDSGFYLCAWSMTVGGYTFGSGTRLTVV.

The CDR3 sequence: CASSVSRNEQFF. The CDR3 DNA reads as TGTGCCAGCAGTGTATCCCGGAATGAGCAGTTCTTC. V is TRBV2 and J is TRBJ2-1; no reliable D call. Germline V gene data show CDR1 as SNHLY and CDR2 as FYNNEI. The V end lost 4 bases, the J end lost 7 bases, and 8 bases lay between the germline ends. The length of the CDR3 is 12 residues.